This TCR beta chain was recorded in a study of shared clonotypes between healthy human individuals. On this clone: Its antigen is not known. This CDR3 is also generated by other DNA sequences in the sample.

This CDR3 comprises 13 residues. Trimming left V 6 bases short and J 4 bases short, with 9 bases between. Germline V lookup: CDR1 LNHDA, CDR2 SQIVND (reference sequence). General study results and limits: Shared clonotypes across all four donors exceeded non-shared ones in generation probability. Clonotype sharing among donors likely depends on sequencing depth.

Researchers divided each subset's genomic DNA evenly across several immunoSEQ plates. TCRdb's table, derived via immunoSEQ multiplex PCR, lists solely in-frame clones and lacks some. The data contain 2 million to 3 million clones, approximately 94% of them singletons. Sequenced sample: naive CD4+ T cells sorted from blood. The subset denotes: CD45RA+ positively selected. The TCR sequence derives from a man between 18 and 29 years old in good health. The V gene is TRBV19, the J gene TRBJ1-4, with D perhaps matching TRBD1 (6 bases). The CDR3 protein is CASSPGVNEKLFF. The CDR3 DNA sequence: TGTGCCAGTAGCCCAGGGGTTAATGAAAAACTGTTTTTT.